Described below is a single T cell receptor beta chain sequence and its context. This sample is part of a study of blood T cell repertoires in COVID-19. Study as a whole: The United States, Italy and Spain supplied acute and convalescent COVID-19 samples. Sample material is recorded as cDNA or gDNA derived from T cells, B-cell-depleted T cells, or PBMCs.

How the authors handled the data: Amplifying reference gene primers gave estimates of nucleated cell counts. Assay used: immunoSEQ multiplex PCR; TCRdb lists only in-frame clones, some missing. From that table come the V and J calls and clone size; the DNA was used to work out D and trimming. The table lists under 300,000 clones, 80% to 90% of them singletons. This TCR was sampled from a man in his sixties with acute or convalescent COVID-19. Sequencing was carried out using peripheral blood.

The CDR3 sequence: CASSQNAGVLTGELFF. In DNA form, the CDR3 reads TGTGCCAGCAGCCAGAATGCGGGAGTATTGACCGGGGAGCTGTTTTTT. This rearrangement joins TRBV11-1 to TRBJ2-2, with 7 bases identical to TRBD2. The CDR3 totals 16 residues. Germline V CDR1 and CDR2: SGHAT, FQDESV (reference sequence). V lost 5 bases and J lost 5; bases outside the gene matches: 11.